This T cell receptor beta chain is drawn from a study of T cells after posttransplantation cyclophosphamide. Clones were sequenced by immunoSEQ multiplex PCR, and TCRdb holds only the in-frame ones, with some missing. The data show about 7,600 clones, 75% to 85% seen once. Unmatched junction bases numbered 4, after V lost 3 bases and J lost 4 bases. The CDR3 extends over 15 amino acids. Germline CDR1 SNHLY, CDR2 FYNNEI. A marrow graft followed busulfan-fludarabine conditioning, with cyclophosphamide on days +3 and +4. This clone was detected only once. Its target is not known. Notes on the study in general: Blood and skin or GI T cell repertoires showed limited TRB overlap. Recipient CMV seropositivity and CMV reactivation strongly tracked TRB clonality. Later blood repertoires were often dominated by clones from the donor CD8+ memory compartment.

Source: CD4+ T cells sorted from blood, taken 1,000 to 1,200 days after allogeneic stem cell transplant with posttransplant cyclophosphamide. The V gene is TRBV2, the J gene TRBJ2-7, with 12 bases lining up with TRBD2. The clonotype comes from a female patient aged 40 to 50 who received an allogeneic stem cell transplant from a related donor, was CMV-positive, and had no GVHD. Some T cells may originate from the graft donor. CDR3 sequence reads: CASSEVGTSGYEQYF. As DNA, the CDR3 is TGTGCCAGCAGTGAGGTAGGGACTAGCGGGTACGAGCAGTACTTC.